This TCR beta chain was identified in a study of control samples from healthy donors and cancer patients. This clone showed up just once. The trim removed 2 bases at V and 1 base at J, leaving 19 bases unmatched. Germline V lookup: CDR1 MDHEN, CDR2 SYDVKM. This CDR3 region has 20 residues. The data were produced by immunoSEQ multiplex PCR, yet TCRdb's version contains in-frame clones alone and is incomplete. The sample lists about 120,000 clones; roughly 93% were seen once. Material for sequencing was blood. The TCR comes from a man aged 25-45 years in good health. The rearrangement uses TRBV28 and TRBJ2-7; 8 bases fit TRBD1. The CDR3 bases are TGTGCCAGCAGTTTAAGGTTTTCAGGGGGCGCATTTTTGGGTTCCTACGAGCAGTACTTC. It specifies CASSLRFSGGAFLGSYEQYF.